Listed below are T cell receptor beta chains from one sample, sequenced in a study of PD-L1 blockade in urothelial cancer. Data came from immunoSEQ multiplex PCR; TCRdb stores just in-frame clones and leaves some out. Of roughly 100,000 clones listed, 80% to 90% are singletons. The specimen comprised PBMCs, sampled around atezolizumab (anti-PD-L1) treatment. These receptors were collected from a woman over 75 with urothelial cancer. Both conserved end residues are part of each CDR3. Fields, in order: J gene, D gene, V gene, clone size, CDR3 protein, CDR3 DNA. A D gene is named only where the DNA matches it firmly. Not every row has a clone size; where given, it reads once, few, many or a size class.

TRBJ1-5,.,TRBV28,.,CASSLPPKPQHF,TGTGCCAGCAGTTTACCGCCTAAGCCCCAGCATTTT
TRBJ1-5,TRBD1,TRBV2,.,CASSEMGQGTLSNQPQHF,TGTGCCAGCAGTGAAATGGGACAGGGGACCCTTAGCAATCAGCCCCAGCATTTT
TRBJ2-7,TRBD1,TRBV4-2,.,CASSQGQGAIGEQYF,TGTGCCAGCAGCCAGGGACAGGGGGCGATCGGCGAGCAGTACTTC
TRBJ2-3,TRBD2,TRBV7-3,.,CASSLQGREGKKDTQYF,TGTGCCAGCAGCTTACAGGGGCGGGAGGGCAAGAAAGATACGCAGTATTTT
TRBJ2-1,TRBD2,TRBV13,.,CASSLGSGSNEQFF,TGTGCCAGCAGCTTGGGTAGCGGGTCCAATGAGCAGTTCTTC
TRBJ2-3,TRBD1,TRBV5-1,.,CASSPGQDTDTQYF,TGCGCCAGCAGCCCCGGACAGGACACAGATACGCAGTATTTT
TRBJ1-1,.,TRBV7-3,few,CASSFYSSQVGTEAFF,TGTGCCAGCAGCTTTTACTCTTCCCAAGTCGGCACTGAAGCTTTCTTT
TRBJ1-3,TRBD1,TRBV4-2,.,CASSQVQGQGFGNTIYF,TGTGCCAGCAGCCAAGTTCAAGGACAGGGTTTCGGAAACACCATATATTTT
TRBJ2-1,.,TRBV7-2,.,CASSLAVRVWDEQFF,TGTGCCAGCAGCTTAGCGGTCAGGGTCTGGGATGAGCAGTTCTTC
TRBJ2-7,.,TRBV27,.,CASSRTASYEQYF,TGTGCCAGCAGCAGGACAGCATCCTACGAGCAGTACTTC
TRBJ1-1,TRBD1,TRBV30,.,CAWSATGETEAFF,TGTGCCTGGAGCGCTACAGGGGAAACTGAAGCTTTCTTT
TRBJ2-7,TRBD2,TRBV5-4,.,CASSTPSGRSYEQYF,TGTGCCAGCAGCACCCCTAGCGGGAGGAGCTACGAGCAGTACTTC
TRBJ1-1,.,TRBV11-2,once,CASSLTAGTEAFF,TGTGCCAGCAGCTTAACTGCGGGGACTGAAGCTTTCTTT
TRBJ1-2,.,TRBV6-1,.,CASSGGRQGNGYTF,TGTGCCAGTAGCGGAGGGCGGCAGGGTAACGGCTACACCTTC
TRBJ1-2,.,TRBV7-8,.,CASSLSGSNYGYTF,TGTGCCAGCAGCTTAAGCGGTTCTAACTATGGCTACACCTTC
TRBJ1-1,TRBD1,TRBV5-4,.,CASSRRQGNTEAFF,TGTGCCAGCAGCAGACGACAGGGAAACACTGAAGCTTTCTTT
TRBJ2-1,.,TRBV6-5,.,CASSAVSDDNEQFF,TGTGCCAGCAGTGCGGTATCCGACGACAATGAGCAGTTCTTC
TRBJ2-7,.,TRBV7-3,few,CASSLNGGIYEQYF,TGTGCCAGCAGCTTAAACGGGGGAATCTACGAGCAGTACTTC
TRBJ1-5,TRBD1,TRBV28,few,CASSSTGTGNQPQHF,TGTGCCAGCAGTTCCACCGGGACAGGGAATCAGCCCCAGCATTTT
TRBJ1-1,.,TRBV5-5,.,CASSRGTVNTEAFF,TGTGCCAGCAGCCGGGGGACGGTCAACACTGAAGCTTTCTTT
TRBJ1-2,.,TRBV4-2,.,CASSQVMGPDGYTF,TGTGCCAGCAGCCAAGTAATGGGGCCGGACGGCTACACCTTC
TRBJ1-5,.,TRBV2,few,CASSDRISNQPQHF,TGTGCCAGCAGTGACAGAATTAGCAATCAGCCCCAGCATTTT
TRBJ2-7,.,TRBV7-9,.,CASSSPPGEQYF,TGTGCCAGCAGCTCCCCCCCGGGCGAGCAGTACTTC
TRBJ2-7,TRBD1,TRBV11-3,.,CASSPTGTTYEQYF,TGTGCCAGCAGCCCGACAGGGACAACCTACGAGCAGTACTTC
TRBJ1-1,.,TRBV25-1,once,CASSESVGTEAFF,TGTGCCAGCAGTGAATCCGTCGGCACTGAAGCTTTCTTT
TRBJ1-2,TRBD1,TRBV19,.,CATAGQGVSGYTF,TGTGCCACGGCGGGACAGGGGGTGTCGGGCTACACCTTC
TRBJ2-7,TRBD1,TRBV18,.,CASSPPGQGTYEQYF,TGTGCCAGCTCACCCCCGGGACAGGGGACCTACGAGCAGTACTTC
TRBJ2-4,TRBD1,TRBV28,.,CASTLGQVNGDIQYF,TGTGCCAGCACCTTGGGACAGGTTAACGGGGACATTCAGTACTTC
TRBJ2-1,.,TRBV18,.,CASSPVSFYNEQFF,TGTGCCAGCTCACCAGTTAGCTTCTACAATGAGCAGTTCTTC
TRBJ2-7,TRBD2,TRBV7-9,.,CASSSQGLVREQYF,TGTGCCAGCAGCTCCCAAGGACTAGTTCGTGAGCAGTACTTC
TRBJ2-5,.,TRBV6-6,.,CASRGVGETQYF,TGTGCCAGCAGAGGGGTTGGGGAGACCCAGTACTTC
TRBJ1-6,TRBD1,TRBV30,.,CAWQSGGENSPLHF,TGTGCCTGGCAATCAGGGGGTGAGAATTCACCCCTCCACTTT
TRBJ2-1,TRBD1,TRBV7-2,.,CASSLEGTGSNEQFF,TGTGCCAGCAGCTTAGAGGGGACAGGGAGCAATGAGCAGTTCTTC
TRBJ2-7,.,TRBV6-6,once,CASSYSAGYEQYF,TGTGCCAGCAGTTACTCGGCAGGCTACGAGCAGTACTTC
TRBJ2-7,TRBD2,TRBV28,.,CASTSGTIYEQYF,TGTGCCAGCACATCCGGGACTATATACGAGCAGTACTTC
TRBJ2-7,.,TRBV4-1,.,CASSQDTQGLREQYF,TGCGCCAGCAGCCAAGATACTCAGGGATTACGGGAGCAGTACTTC
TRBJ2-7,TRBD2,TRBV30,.,CAWTGAGALEQYF,TGTGCCTGGACCGGAGCGGGAGCCCTCGAGCAGTACTTC
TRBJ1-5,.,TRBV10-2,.,CASSEAGYQPQHF,TGCGCCAGCAGTGAGGCAGGTTATCAGCCCCAGCATTTT
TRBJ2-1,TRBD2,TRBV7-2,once,CASSYTSGSYNEQFF,TGTGCCAGCAGCTACACTAGCGGCTCCTACAATGAGCAGTTCTTC
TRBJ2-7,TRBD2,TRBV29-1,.,CSAKAGDIYEQYF,TGCAGCGCCAAAGCGGGAGACATCTACGAGCAGTACTTC
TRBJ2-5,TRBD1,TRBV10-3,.,CAISESKVGQGARETQYF,TGTGCCATCAGTGAGTCGAAGGTCGGCCAGGGGGCTCGAGAGACCCAGTACTTC
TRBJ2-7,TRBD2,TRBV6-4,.,CASSDSGLDDYEQYF,TGTGCCAGCAGTGACTCGGGACTAGACGACTACGAGCAGTACTTC
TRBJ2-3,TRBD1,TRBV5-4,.,CASSPGLGQGTDTQYF,TGTGCCAGCAGCCCTGGGCTAGGACAGGGTACAGATACGCAGTATTTT
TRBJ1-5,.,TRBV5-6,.,CASSLGAGDQPQHF,TGTGCCAGCAGCTTGGGGGCTGGCGATCAGCCCCAGCATTTT
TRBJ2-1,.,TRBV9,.,CASSPLAAPSYNEQFF,TGTGCCAGCAGCCCCTTGGCGGCACCCTCCTACAATGAGCAGTTCTTC
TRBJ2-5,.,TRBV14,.,CASSPLVGSQETQYF,TGTGCCAGCAGCCCGCTAGTAGGGAGTCAAGAGACCCAGTACTTC
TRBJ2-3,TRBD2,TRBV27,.,CASVGLAGGPDTQYF,TGTGCCAGTGTCGGTCTAGCGGGAGGGCCGGATACGCAGTATTTT
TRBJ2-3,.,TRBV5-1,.,CASSPKVVADTQYF,TGCGCCAGCAGCCCTAAAGTGGTGGCAGATACGCAGTATTTT
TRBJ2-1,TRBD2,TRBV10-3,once,CAISGRAGNEQFF,TGTGCCATCTCTGGGAGGGCGGGCAATGAGCAGTTCTTC
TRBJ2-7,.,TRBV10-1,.,CASSESGQNSYEQYF,TGCGCCAGCAGTGAGTCGGGCCAGAATTCCTACGAGCAGTACTTC
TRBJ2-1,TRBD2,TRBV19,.,CASSRLNSVGGNEQFF,TGTGCCAGTAGTCGTCTAAATAGCGTGGGAGGGAATGAGCAGTTCTTC
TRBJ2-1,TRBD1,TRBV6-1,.,CASRTGTGGNEQFF,TGTGCCAGCAGGACCGGGACAGGGGGCAATGAGCAGTTCTTC
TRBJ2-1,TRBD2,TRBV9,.,CASSVEEGRGTSNEQFF,TGTGCCAGCAGCGTAGAAGAAGGGCGGGGGACCTCCAATGAGCAGTTCTTC
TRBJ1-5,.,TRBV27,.,CASSSGGLSNQPQHF,TGTGCCAGCAGCTCCGGGGGTCTGAGCAATCAGCCCCAGCATTTT
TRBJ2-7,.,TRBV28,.,CASIKPGTSFSYEQYF,TGTGCCAGCATCAAACCTGGGACTTCATTCTCCTACGAGCAGTACTTC
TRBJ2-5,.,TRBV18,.,CASSQDWTRETQYF,TGTGCCAGCTCACAGGACTGGACCCGGGAGACCCAGTACTTC
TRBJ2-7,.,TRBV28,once,CASSSPTSSYEQYF,TGTGCCAGCAGTTCCCCGACTAGCTCCTACGAGCAGTACTTC
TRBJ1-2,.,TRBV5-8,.,CASSWDLGGYGYTF,TGTGCCAGCAGCTGGGACCTAGGGGGCTATGGCTACACCTTC
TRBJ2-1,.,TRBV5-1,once,CASSLVTGRVIDEQFF,TGCGCCAGCAGCTTGGTCACAGGCCGGGTGATTGATGAGCAGTTCTTC
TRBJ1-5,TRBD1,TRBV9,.,CASSSGQGAQNQPQHF,TGTGCCAGCAGCTCGGGACAGGGGGCGCAAAATCAGCCCCAGCATTTT